This T cell receptor (beta chain) stems from a study of CD8 T cells in ankylosing spondylitis. Via MiXCR, TCRdb re-called the 5' RACE reads, giving one row per CDR3 protein. Seen here are some 130,000 distinct CDR3 sequences, approximately 9.2% observed once, and the top ten hold 7.3%. This clonotype appeared many times. CDR3 length: 15 residues. V lost 6 bases, J lost 1 base, and 12 bases lay in between. The germline V gene encodes CDR1 MNHNS and CDR2 SASEGT. The chain couples TRBV6-1 to TRBJ2-2, with a tentative D call TRBD1 (6 bases). The source is a male donor with ankylosing spondylitis. Sequenced: synovial fluid, either unsorted or a sorted T cell fraction (not recorded which). The DNA for the CDR3 is TGTGCCAGCAGAGAACCGACAGGGAACACCGGGGAGCTGTTTTTT. Translating gives CASREPTGNTGELFF.